These 31 T cell receptor beta chains were sequenced from one sample in a study of T cell responses to AZD1222 COVID-19 vaccine. Sequenced by immunoSEQ multiplex PCR; TCRdb stores in-frame clones only, minus some. Of about 180,000 clones listed, approximately 90% are singletons. The specimen comprised peripheral blood, sampled on day 0 of AZD1222 vaccination. All receptors come from an adult in good health.

The chain uses TRBV6-5 and TRBJ1-4; D not resolved. The germline V gene has CDR1 MNHEY and CDR2 SVGAGI. V shed 7 bases and J shed 6 bases, with 15 bases lying between them. The CDR3 has 14 amino acids. CDR3 sequence reads: CASNPRGSYEKLFF. CDR3 sequence (DNA): TGTGCCAGCAATCCCAGAGGGAGCTATGAAAAACTGTTTTTT.

The CDR3 region has the DNA TGTGCCAGTAATGCCGACAGGGCCTATAATTCACCCCTCCACTTT. This sequence encodes CASNADRAYNSPLHF. The chain is built from TRBV19 and TRBJ1-6, with 7 bases that match TRBD1. CDR1 is LNHDA, CDR2 SQIVND, per germline (reference sequence). This CDR3 comprises 15 residues. The ends lost 7 bases at V and 2 bases at J; junction bases unmatched: 5.

This rearrangement joins TRBV28 to TRBJ2-2; 10 nucleotides match TRBD2. With 5 bases clipped from V and 3 bases from J, the junction kept 3 bases outside the gene matches. This CDR3 has 15 amino acids. The V gene's germline CDR1 is MDHEN and CDR2 SYDVKM. CDR3: CASSPSGGYTGELFF. CDR3 DNA sequence: TGTGCCAGCAGTCCTAGCGGGGGATACACCGGGGAGCTGTTTTTT.

The chain joins TRBV6-1 to TRBJ2-7, with D perhaps matching TRBD1 (6 bases). This CDR3 is 15 amino acids long. With 1 base removed from V and 6 bases from J, the gap between germline ends came to 16 bases. CDR1 is MNHNS and CDR2 is SASEGT in the germline V gene. The CDR3 spells CASSEEGVSFLEQYF. The CDR3 DNA is TGTGCCAGCAGTGAAGAGGGGGTTTCTTTCCTCGAGCAGTACTTC.

The chain has TRBV6-5 and TRBJ2-1, with 8 bases identical to TRBD2. V dropped 4 bases and J dropped 8; count of bases not matched to a gene: 13. This CDR3 is 16 amino acids long. CDR1 is MNHEY and CDR2 is SVGAGI in the germline V gene. CDR3 sequence reads: CASSSRSAGGRHEQFF. CDR3 bases: TGTGCCAGCAGTTCTCGTTCCGCGGGGGGTCGCCATGAGCAGTTCTTC.

This chain connects TRBV28 to TRBJ1-2, with 8 positions matching TRBD1. The length of the CDR3 is 14 residues. Trimming at V came to 5 bases and at J to 5 bases, leaving 7 bases not matched to a gene. From germline, CDR1 is MDHEN and CDR2 SYDVKM. CDR3 amino acids: CASSGGQGVYGYTF. The CDR3 bases are TGTGCCAGCAGTGGAGGACAGGGAGTATATGGCTACACCTTC.

The chain couples TRBV28 to TRBJ2-7; 10 bases match TRBD1. The germline CDR1 and CDR2 sequences are MDHEN and SYDVKM. J lost 5 bases, V lost 6 bases, and 4 bases had no gene match. CDR3 length: 13 amino acids. CDR3 amino acids: CASRRDRGHEQYF. Written as DNA, the CDR3 is TGTGCCAGCAGGAGGGACAGGGGCCACGAGCAGTACTTC.

This clone was detected only once. The chain carries TRBV6-4 and TRBJ2-1; possible D gene TRBD2, 6 bases. The CDR3 runs to 16 residues. Per germline, CDR1 MRHNA and CDR2 SNTAGT. Trimming pared 1 base from V and 2 bases from J, leaving 12 bases between. CDR3 protein: CASSDLTGGAYNEQFF. The CDR3 DNA follows: TGTGCCAGCAGTGACTTAACAGGAGGGGCCTACAATGAGCAGTTCTTC.

This chain links TRBV5-5 with TRBJ2-1; D not resolved. CDR3 length: 13 residues. Germline CDR1 is SGHKS and CDR2 is YYEKEE (reference sequence). The V end was cut by 3 bases, the J end by 0 bases, with 4 bases between. The CDR3 DNA reads TGTGCCAGCAGCTACGGCTCCTACAATGAGCAGTTCTTC. Amino acids: CASSYGSYNEQFF. The full variable domain, its missing parts supplied by reference TRBV5-5 and TRBJ2-1, is DAGVTQSPTHLIKTRGQQVTLRCSPISGHKSVSWYQQVLGQGPQFIFQYYEKEERGRGNFPDRFSARQFPNYSSELNVNALLLGDSALYLCASSYGSYNEQFFGPGTRLTVL.

The chain combines TRBV28 with TRBJ2-3; 12 bases are a match to TRBD2. V was clipped by 2 bases and J by 4 bases; unmatched bases: 7. The CDR3 runs 17 residues. Germline V lookup: CDR1 MDHEN, CDR2 SYDVKM. CDR3 bases: TGTGCCAGCAGTTTAGCGGCTAGCGGGGGGGAGGCAGATACGCAGTATTTT. This sequence encodes CASSLAASGGEADTQYF.

This chain connects TRBV18 to TRBJ1-5; tentatively, D is TRBD1 (5 bases). With 3 bases removed from V and 3 bases from J, the gap between germline ends came to 12 bases. This CDR3 has 15 amino acids. Per germline, CDR1 KGHSH and CDR2 LQKENI. The CDR3, as DNA: TGTGCCAGCTCACCGGGAGGGGCCCCCAATCAGCCCCAGCATTTT. It translates to CASSPGGAPNQPQHF.

The rearrangement joins TRBV5-3 to TRBJ2-5; no clear D. TRBV5-3 has ORF status, its function being uncertain. The CDR3 loop spans 11 amino acids. Trimming took off 2 bases at V and 2 bases at J, with 1 base between the two ends. CDR3 in DNA: TGTGCCAGAAGCTTTCAAGAGACCCAGTACTTC. Its translation is CARSFQETQYF.

The J gene is TRBJ2-1, the V gene TRBV10-3, with 16 bases identical to TRBD2. CDR3 length: 16 residues. CDR1 and CDR2 (germline): ENHRY, SYGVKD. The trim removed 7 bases at V and 7 bases at J, leaving 7 bases unmatched. The CDR3 reads CAITPGLAGGRNEQFF. DNA for the CDR3: TGTGCCATCACCCCGGGACTAGCGGGGGGGCGGAATGAGCAGTTCTTC.

The genes are TRBV5-1 and TRBJ2-7; TRBD1 matches 8 bases. CDR1 is SGHRS, CDR2 YFSETQ, per germline. The CDR3 has 15 amino acids. V trimming: 3 bases; J trimming: 2 bases; junction bases outside the gene matches: 7. Written as DNA, the CDR3 is TGCGCCAGCAGCTCGAGGACAGGGTCTCCCTACGAGCAGTACTTC. Its translation is CASSSRTGSPYEQYF.

CDR3 coding DNA: TGTGCCAGCAGCTTGGGGTCTCCGCGGAACTATGGCTACACCTTC. It specifies CASSLGSPRNYGYTF. This rearrangement joins TRBV5-6 to TRBJ1-2; D call uncertain. CDR3 length: 15 residues. V lost 0 bases and J lost 2, with 11 bases in between. Germline V gives CDR1 SGHDT, CDR2 YYEEEE.

The chain employs TRBV4-2 and TRBJ1-1; 10 positions agree with TRBD1. Germline CDR1 reads LGHNA; CDR2 reads YNFKEQ. With V trimmed by 2 bases and J by 3 bases, 3 bases remained unmatched. The CDR3 runs to 15 residues. The DNA for the CDR3 is TGTGCCAGCAGCCAAACCGGGACAGGGGACACTGAAGCTTTCTTT. This sequence encodes CASSQTGTGDTEAFF.

The rearrangement uses TRBV14 and TRBJ1-2; D gene uncertain. Germline-derived CDR1 and CDR2 are SGHDN and FVKESK. The CDR3 totals 14 residues. With 4 bases removed from V and 6 bases from J, the gap between germline ends came to 15 bases. This CDR3 is CASSRTVVFDGYTF. In DNA form, the CDR3 reads TGTGCCAGCAGCCGGACCGTTGTTTTTGATGGCTACACCTTC.

The chain is built from TRBV6-1 and TRBJ2-1; 12 bases line up with TRBD2. Germline CDR1 and CDR2: MNHNS and SASEGT. The CDR3 spans 16 residues. V lost 3 bases and J lost 3; bases outside the gene matches: 3. In DNA, the CDR3 is TGTGCCAGCAGTGACCTAGCGGGGGGGCTCTACAATGAGCAGTTCTTC. Amino acids: CASSDLAGGLYNEQFF.

The rearrangement joins TRBV28 to TRBJ1-6; D unclear. This CDR3 has 15 amino acids. The germline V gene encodes CDR1 MDHEN and CDR2 SYDVKM. V was shortened by 2 bases and J by 3 bases, with 8 bases between the two germline ends. The CDR3 sequence: CASSLGQIYNSPLHF. The CDR3 coding sequence is TGTGCCAGCAGTTTAGGCCAGATCTATAATTCACCCCTCCACTTT.

V usage is TRBV27 and J usage is TRBJ2-7, with 7 bases identical to TRBD1. From germline, CDR1 is MNHEY and CDR2 SMNVEV (reference sequence). The CDR3 has 14 amino acids. V shed 6 bases and J 2 bases; nucleotides not matched to a gene: 7. For the CDR3, the DNA is TGTGCCAGCAGCCTCCAGGGGGATACCTACGAGCAGTACTTC. Its translation is CASSLQGDTYEQYF.

The chain combines TRBV19 with TRBJ1-1, with a tentative D call TRBD1 (5 bases). CDR3 length equals 13 residues. Trimming stripped 3 bases from V and 3 bases from J, with 8 bases between. Looked up from germline, CDR1 is LNHDA and CDR2 is SQIVND (reference sequence). CDR3 sequence (DNA): TGTGCCAGTAGTATGGGGGTATACACTGAAGCTTTCTTT. Encoded protein: CASSMGVYTEAFF.

This chain joins TRBV6-6 and TRBJ1-6, with a weak D call TRBD1 (6 bases). Trimming shortened V by 8 bases and J by 7 bases, and 12 bases separated the two germline ends. The CDR3 totals 13 residues. Germline V CDR1 and CDR2: MNHNY, SVGAGI (reference sequence). The CDR3 DNA is TGTGCCAGCGGGGGGGCCGAGAATTCACCCCTCCACTTT. As protein: CASGGAENSPLHF.

J is TRBJ2-5 and V is TRBV20-1; D is possibly TRBD1 (5 bases). The germline V gene encodes CDR1 DFQATT and CDR2 SNEGSKA (reference sequence). The CDR3 sequence is 13 residues long. Trimming pared 3 bases from V and 3 bases from J, leaving 11 bases between. In DNA, the CDR3 is TGCAGTGCTAGTGAAGGGGCGGAAGAGACCCAGTACTTC. It encodes CSASEGAEETQYF.

This rearrangement joins TRBV5-1 to TRBJ1-4; no definite D call. Germline CDR1 SGHRS, CDR2 YFSETQ. V lost 0 bases, J lost 2 bases, and 17 bases lay in between. This CDR3 has 18 residues. CDR3 in DNA: TGCGCCAGCAGCTTGGTGGCGACCGGGCTTAGGACTAATGAAAAACTGTTTTTT. This encodes CASSLVATGLRTNEKLFF. The complete variable domain, with remaining parts taken from reference TRBV5-1 and TRBJ1-4, reads KAGVTQTPRYLIKTRGQQVTLSCSPISGHRSVSWYQQTPGQGLQFLFEYFSETQRNKGNFPGRFSGRQFSNSRSEMNVSTLELGDSALYLCASSLVATGLRTNEKLFFGSGTQLSVL.

The rearrangement links TRBV28 to TRBJ1-6; perhaps TRBD1 as D (6 bases). Germline values: CDR1 MDHEN, CDR2 SYDVKM. The CDR3 has 16 residues. The V gene lost 5 bases and the J gene lost 5 bases, with 16 bases spanning the gap. CDR3 sequence reads: CASSGEGVGNNSPLHF. The CDR3 nucleotides read TGTGCCAGCAGTGGAGAGGGGGTCGGGAATAATTCACCCCTCCACTTT.

The CDR3 protein is CASSQGSSYEQYF. CDR3 nucleotide sequence: TGCGCCAGCAGCCAAGGTAGCTCCTACGAGCAGTACTTC. This rearrangement joins TRBV4-1 to TRBJ2-7; D not certain. The CDR3 length is 13 residues. Per germline, CDR1 MGHRA and CDR2 YSYEKL. The V gene lost 1 base and the J gene lost 0 bases, with 4 bases spanning the gap.

The CDR3 loop is CASSQSQQAMRNSNQPQHF. The CDR3 bases are TGCGCCAGCAGTCAATCCCAACAGGCTATGAGGAATAGCAATCAGCCCCAGCATTTT. The V and J genes are TRBV23-1 and TRBJ1-5; weak D call: TRBD1 (5 bases). TRBV23-1 is sorted into the ORF group, with uncertain function. This CDR3 region has 19 residues. Deletions cut 0 bases from V and 0 bases from J, with 18 bases between.

V and J are TRBV18 and TRBJ1-2; 7 bases align to TRBD1. Germline V gene lookup returns CDR1 KGHSH and CDR2 LQKENI. The trim removed 1 base at V and 5 bases at J, leaving 7 bases unmatched. The CDR3 length is 15 residues. The CDR3 region has the DNA TGTGCCAGCTCACCACGGGACAGCGAAGCGTATGGCTACACCTTC. Amino acids: CASSPRDSEAYGYTF. The full variable domain, in which reference TRBV18 and TRBJ1-2 provide the parts outside the CDR3, is NAGVMQNPRHLVRRRGQEARLRCSPMKGHSHVYWYRQLPEEGLKFMVYLQKENIIDESGMPKERFSAEFPKEGPSILRIQQVVRGDSAAYFCASSPRDSEAYGYTFGSGTRLTVV.

The V call is TRBV24-1, the J call TRBJ1-2; D is possibly TRBD1 (6 bases). V was pared by 3 bases and J by 3 bases, with 25 bases between. From germline, CDR1 is KGHDR and CDR2 SFDVKD. This CDR3 spans 19 amino acids. The CDR3 DNA reads TGTGCCACCAGTGATACACCCGCTCTTGGGGGGGGGCACTACTATGGCTACACCTTC. This encodes CATSDTPALGGGHYYGYTF.

V gene TRBV9 combines with J gene TRBJ2-7, with TRBD1 identical over 9 bases. The germline gives CDR1 SGDLS, CDR2 YYNGEE. V lost 0 bases, J lost 6 bases, and 7 bases stayed unmatched. The CDR3 totals 15 residues. Here the CDR3 DNA reads TGTGCCAGCAGCGTAGCGGGGGGACAGGGCTCCGAGCAGTACTTC. As protein: CASSVAGGQGSEQYF.

The chain joins TRBV5-1 to TRBJ2-2; 7 bases match TRBD1. The germline gives CDR1 SGHRS, CDR2 YFSETQ. This CDR3 contains 17 residues. Trimming at V came to 2 bases and at J to 2 bases, leaving 9 bases not matched to a gene. The CDR3 DNA reads TGCGCCAGCAGCTTTGCCCCGGGACAGACTAACACCGGGGAGCTGTTTTTT. It encodes CASSFAPGQTNTGELFF.